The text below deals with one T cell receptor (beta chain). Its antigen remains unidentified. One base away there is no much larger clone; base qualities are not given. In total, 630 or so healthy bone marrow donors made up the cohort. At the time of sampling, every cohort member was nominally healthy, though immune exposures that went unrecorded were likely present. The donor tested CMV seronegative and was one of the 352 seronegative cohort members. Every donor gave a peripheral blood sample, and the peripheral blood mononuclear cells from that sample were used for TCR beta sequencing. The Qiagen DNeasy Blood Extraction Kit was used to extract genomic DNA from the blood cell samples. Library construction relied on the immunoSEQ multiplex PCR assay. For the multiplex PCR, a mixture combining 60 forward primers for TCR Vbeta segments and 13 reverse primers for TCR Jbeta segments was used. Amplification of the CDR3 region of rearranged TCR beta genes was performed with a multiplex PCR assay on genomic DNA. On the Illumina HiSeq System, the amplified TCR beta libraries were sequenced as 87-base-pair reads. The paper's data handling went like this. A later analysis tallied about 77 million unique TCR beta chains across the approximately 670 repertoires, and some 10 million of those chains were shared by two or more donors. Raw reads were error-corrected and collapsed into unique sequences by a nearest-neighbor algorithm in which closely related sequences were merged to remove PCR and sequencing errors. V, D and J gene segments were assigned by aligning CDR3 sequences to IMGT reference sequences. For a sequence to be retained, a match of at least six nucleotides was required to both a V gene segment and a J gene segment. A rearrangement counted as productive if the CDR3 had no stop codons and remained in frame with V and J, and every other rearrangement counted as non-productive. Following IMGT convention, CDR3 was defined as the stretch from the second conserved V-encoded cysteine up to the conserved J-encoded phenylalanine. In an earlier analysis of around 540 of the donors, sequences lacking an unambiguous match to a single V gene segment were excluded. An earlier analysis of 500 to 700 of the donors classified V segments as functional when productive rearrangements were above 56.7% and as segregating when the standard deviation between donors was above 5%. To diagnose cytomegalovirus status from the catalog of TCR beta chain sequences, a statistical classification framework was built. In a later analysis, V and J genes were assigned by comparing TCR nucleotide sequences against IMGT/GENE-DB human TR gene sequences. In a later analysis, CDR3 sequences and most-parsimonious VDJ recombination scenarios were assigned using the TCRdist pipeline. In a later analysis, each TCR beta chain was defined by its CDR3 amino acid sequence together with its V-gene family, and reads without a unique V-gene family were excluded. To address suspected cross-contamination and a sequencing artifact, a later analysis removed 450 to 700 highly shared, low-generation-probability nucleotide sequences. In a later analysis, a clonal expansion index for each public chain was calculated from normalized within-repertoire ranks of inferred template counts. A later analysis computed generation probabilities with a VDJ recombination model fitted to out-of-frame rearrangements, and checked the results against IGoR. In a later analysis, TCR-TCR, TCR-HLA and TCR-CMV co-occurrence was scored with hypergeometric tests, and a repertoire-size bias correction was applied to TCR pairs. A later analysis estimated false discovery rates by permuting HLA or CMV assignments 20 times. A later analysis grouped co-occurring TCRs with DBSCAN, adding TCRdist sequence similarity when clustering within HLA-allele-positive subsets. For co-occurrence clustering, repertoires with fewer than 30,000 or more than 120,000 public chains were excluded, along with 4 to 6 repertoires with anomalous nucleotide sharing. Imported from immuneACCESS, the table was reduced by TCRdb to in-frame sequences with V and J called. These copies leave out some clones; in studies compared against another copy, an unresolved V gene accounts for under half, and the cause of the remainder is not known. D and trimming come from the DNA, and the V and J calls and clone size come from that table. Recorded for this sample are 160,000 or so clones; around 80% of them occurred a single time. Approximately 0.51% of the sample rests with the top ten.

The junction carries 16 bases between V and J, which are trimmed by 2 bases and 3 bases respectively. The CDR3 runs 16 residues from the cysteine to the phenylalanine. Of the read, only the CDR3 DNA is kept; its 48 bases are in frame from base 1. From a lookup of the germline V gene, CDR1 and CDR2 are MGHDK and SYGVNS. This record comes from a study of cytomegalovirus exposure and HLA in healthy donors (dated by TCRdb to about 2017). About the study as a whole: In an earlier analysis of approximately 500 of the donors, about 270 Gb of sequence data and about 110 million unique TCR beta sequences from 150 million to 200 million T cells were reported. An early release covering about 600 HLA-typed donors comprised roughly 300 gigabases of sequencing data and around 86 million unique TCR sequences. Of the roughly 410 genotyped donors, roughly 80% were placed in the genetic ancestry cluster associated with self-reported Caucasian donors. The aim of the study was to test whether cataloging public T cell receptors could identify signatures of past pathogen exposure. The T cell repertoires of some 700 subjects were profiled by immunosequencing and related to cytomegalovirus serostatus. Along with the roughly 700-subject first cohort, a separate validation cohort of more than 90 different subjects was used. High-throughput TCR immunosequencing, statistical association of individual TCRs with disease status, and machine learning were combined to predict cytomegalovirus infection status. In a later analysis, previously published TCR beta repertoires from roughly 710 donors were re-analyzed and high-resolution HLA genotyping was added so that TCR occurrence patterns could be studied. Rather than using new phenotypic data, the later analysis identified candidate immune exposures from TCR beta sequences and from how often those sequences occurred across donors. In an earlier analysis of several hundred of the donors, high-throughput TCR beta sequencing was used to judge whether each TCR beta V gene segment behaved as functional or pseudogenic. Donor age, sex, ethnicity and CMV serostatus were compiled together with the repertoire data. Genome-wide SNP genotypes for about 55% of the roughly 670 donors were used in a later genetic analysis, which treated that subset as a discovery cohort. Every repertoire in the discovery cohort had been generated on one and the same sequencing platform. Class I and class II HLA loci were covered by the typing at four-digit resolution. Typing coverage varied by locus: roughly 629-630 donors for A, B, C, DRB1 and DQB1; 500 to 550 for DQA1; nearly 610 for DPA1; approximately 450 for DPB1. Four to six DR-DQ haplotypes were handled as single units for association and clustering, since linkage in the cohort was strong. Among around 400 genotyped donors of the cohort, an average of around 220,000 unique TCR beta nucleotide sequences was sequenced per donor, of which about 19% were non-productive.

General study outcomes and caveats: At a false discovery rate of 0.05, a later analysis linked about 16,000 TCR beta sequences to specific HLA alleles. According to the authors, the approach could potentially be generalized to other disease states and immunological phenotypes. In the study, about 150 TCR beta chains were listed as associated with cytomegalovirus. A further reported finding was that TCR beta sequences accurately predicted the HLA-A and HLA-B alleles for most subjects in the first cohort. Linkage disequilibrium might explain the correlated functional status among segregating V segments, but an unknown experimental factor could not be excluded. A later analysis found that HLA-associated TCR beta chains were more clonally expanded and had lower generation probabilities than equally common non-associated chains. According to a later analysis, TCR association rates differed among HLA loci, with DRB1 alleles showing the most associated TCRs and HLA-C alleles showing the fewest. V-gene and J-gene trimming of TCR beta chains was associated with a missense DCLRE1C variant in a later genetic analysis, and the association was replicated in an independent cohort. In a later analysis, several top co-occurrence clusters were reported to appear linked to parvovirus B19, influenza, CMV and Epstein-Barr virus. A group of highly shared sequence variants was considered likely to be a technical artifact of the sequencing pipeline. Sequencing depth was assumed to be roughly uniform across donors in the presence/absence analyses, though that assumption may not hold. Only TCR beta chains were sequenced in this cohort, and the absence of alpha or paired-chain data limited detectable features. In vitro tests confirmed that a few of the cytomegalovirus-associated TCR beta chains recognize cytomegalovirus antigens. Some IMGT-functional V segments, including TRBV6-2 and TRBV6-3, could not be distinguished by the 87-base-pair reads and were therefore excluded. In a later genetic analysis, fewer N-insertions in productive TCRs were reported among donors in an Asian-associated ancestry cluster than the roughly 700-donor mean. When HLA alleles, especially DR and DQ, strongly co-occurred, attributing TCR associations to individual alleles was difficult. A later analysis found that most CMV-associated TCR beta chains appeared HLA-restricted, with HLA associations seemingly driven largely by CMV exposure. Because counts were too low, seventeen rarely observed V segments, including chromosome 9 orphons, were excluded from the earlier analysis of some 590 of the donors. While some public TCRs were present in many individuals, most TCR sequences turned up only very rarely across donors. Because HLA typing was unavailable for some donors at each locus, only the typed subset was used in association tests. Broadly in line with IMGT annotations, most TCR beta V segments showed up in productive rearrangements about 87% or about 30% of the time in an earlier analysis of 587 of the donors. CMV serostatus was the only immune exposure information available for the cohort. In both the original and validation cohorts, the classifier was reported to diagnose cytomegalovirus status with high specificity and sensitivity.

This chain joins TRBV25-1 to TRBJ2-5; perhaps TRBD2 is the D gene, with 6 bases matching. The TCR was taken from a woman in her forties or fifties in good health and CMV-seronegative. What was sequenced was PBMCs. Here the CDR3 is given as CASSEIGSGIEETQYF. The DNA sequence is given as TGTGCCAGCAGTGAAATTGGTAGCGGTATCGAAGAGACCCAGTACTTC.